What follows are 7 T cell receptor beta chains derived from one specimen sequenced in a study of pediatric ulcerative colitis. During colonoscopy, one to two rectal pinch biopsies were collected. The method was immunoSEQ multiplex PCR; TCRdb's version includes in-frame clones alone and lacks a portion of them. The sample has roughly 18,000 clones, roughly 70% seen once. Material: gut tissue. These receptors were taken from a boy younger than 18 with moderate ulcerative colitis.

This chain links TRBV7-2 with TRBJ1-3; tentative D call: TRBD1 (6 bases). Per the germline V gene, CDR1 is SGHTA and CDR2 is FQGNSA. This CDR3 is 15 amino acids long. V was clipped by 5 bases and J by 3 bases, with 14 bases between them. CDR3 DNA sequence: TGTGCCAGCAGCGCCGTCCAGGGGATTGGAAACACCATATATTTT. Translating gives CASSAVQGIGNTIYF. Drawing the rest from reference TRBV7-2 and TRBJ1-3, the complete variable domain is GAGVSQSPSNKVTEKGKDVELRCDPISGHTALYWYRQSLGQGLEFLIYFQGNSAPDKSGLPSDRFSAERTGGSVSTLTIQRTQQEDSAVYLCASSAVQGIGNTIYFGEGSWLTVV.

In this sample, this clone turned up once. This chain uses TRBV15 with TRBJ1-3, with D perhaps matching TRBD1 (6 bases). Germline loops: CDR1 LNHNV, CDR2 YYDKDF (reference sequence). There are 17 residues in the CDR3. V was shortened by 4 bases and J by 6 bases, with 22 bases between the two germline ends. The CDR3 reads CATSTPLGGKSENTIYF. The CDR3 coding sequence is TGTGCCACCAGCACCCCCTTAGGGGGAAAAAGTGAAAACACCATATATTTT. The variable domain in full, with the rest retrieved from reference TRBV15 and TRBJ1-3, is DAMVIQNPRYQVTQFGKPVTLSCSQTLNHNVMYWYQQKSSQAPKLLFHYYDKDFNNEADTPDNFQSRRPNTSFCFLDIRSPGLGDTAMYLCATSTPLGGKSENTIYFGEGSWLTVV.

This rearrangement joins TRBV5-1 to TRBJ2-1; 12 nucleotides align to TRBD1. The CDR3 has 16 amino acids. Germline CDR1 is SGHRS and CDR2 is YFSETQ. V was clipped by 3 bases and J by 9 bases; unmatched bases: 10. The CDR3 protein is CASSSSPGQGAGEQFF. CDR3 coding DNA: TGCGCCAGCAGCTCCAGTCCGGGACAGGGGGCCGGTGAGCAGTTCTTC.

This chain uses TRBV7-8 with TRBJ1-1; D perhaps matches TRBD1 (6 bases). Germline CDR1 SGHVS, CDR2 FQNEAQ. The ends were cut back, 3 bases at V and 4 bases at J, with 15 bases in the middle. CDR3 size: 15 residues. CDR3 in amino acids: CASSFRSGGLTEAFF. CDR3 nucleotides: TGTGCCAGCAGCTTTAGGTCCGGGGGGCTCACTGAAGCTTTCTTT.

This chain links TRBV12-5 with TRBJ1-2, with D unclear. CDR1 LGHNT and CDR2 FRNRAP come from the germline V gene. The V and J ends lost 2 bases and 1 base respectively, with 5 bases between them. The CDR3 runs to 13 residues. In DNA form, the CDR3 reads TGTGCTAGTGGTTTGCCGTATAACTATGGCTACACCTTC. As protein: CASGLPYNYGYTF.

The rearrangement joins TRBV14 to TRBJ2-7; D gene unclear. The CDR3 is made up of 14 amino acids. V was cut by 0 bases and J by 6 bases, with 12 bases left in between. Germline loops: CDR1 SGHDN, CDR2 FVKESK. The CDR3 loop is CASSQDNMISEQYF. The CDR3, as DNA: TGTGCCAGCAGCCAAGATAACATGATTTCCGAGCAGTACTTC.

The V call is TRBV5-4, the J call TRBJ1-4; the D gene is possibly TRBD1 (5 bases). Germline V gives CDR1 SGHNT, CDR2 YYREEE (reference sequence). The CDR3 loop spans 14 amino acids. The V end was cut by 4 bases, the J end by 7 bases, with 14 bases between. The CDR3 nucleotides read TGTGCCAGCAGCGTCAACGGGGGTACTGAAAAACTGTTTTTT. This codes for CASSVNGGTEKLFF.